Below, one TCR beta chain is given with its context. Its antigen is still unknown. This specimen belongs to a study of human T cells and chemical hapten exposure. At the level of the study: During the roughly 23-week study period, patients had diphenylcyclopropenone applied to the scalp every week. Patch tests containing 0.01% DPC, applied to the upper back, were read at 6 days. Patients, largely female, had alopecia areata, totalis or universalis. Study-level findings and limits: Donors had alopecia, so their immune response may differ from healthy people's.

The V segment lost 4 bases and the J segment 4 bases; nucleotides outside the gene matches: 10. CDR3 length: 16 amino acids. CDR1 SEHNR and CDR2 FQNEAQ come from the germline V gene (reference sequence). MiXCR was run by TCRdb on the RACE reads, yielding one entry per CDR3 protein. The sample has about 42,000 distinct CDR3 sequences, 9.5% to 10% seen once. Time point specified: patch test 2, 6 weeks after DPC sensitization. The sample's treatment: therapeutic diphenylcyclopropenone sensitization with weekly scalp DPC. Whole blood, unfractionated, served as the material for total RNA extraction. This TCR came from a young woman with alopecia areata. Some clones in this sample may be carry-over from other donors' samples. Sample: whole blood, taken in connection with sensitization to the hapten diphenylcyclopropenone (DPC). The rearrangement uses TRBV7-9 and TRBJ1-5, with 7 bases aligning to TRBD1. CDR3 coding DNA: TGTGCCAGCAGCTCGACCCGGGACAGCCGAAATCAGCCCCAGCATTTT. This sequence encodes CASSSTRDSRNQPQHF.